The subject of this entry is one TCR beta chain. This clone was found a few times. This receptor's antigen is unknown. Base qualities are not at hand, and no much larger clone is one base apart. Trimmed from V: 5 bases; trimmed from J: 6 bases; junction bases lacking a gene match: 2. The germline V gene encodes CDR1 SGHRS and CDR2 YFSETQ. Inclusive of the bounding cysteine and phenylalanine, the CDR3 is 12 residues long. Of the read, only the CDR3 DNA is kept; its 36 bases are in frame from base 1. This sample's time point label indicates: about 28 days (+/-7) after the second vaccine dose. AZD1222 recipients given second doses at about 4 weeks or at about 12 weeks were pooled, since spike-specific TCR depth and breadth were not found to differ between the two schedules. Vaccinee samples came from UK trials COV001 and COV002, including a single-blind randomized controlled phase 2/3 trial of AZD1222 (ChAdOx1 nCoV-19) in healthy adults. For TCRbeta chain sequencing, PBMC samples were collected from trial participants at day 0 and at day 28 after the second dose.

This sample was included in a study of T cell responses to AZD1222 COVID-19 vaccine (TCRdb year 2021). Background for the entire study: A total of about 250 trial participants underwent TCR sequencing, of whom nearly 210 had received two doses of AZD1222 and about 25 had received two doses of the MenACWY control vaccine. Enrollment into the trials was organized by age into subgroups of 18-55, 56-69 and 70-plus years, and those subgroups contained approximately 150, 30 and 60 TCR-sequenced participants, respectively.

The CDR3 regions of human TCRbeta chains were analyzed by immunosequencing. As for the original processing: TCRs in the repertoires were compared against a reference library of SARS-CoV-2-specific TCRs that had been generated with the MIRA antigen-specificity platform. Breadth was defined as the fraction of unique TCRs that were SARS-CoV-2-associated, and depth was defined as the fraction of total T cells that were SARS-CoV-2-associated. Each spike-specific TCR was assigned to its reactive spike region and to a CD4 or CD8 class using the MIRA data. Log10-transformed breadth and depth values were compared by one-way ANOVA with Sidak's multiple comparisons tests. Here the immuneACCESS table is served through TCRdb, limited to in-frame sequences with V and J called. Missing clones are a known gap in these copies; in checked studies unresolved V genes cover under half, and the rest lacks a known reason. V and J calls and clone size follow that table, whereas D and trimming were derived from the DNA. This sample comprises roughly 100,000 clones, approximately 89% of them detected only once. The biggest ten clones account for about 9.4% of the sample.

The investigation overall reported the following: Reportedly, close to half of the unique spike-specific TCRs recognized epitopes lying outside the regions that are mutated in the B.1.351 and B.1.1.7 variants. The 56-69-year group was small, and its depth increase did not reach significance, likely because of low power. Participants were mostly white British, with more females than males. The authors suggested clonal diversity may have been underestimated. Spike-specific TCR breadth and depth rose significantly after two AZD1222 doses compared with day 0 and with MenACWY recipients. The vaccine-associated CD4 TCRs covered the entire spike protein, and the dominant responses fell in regions 160-218 and 743-854. Because no day 14 peak-response samples were available, the repertoires could be characterized only after the peak T cell response. Conclusions about previously exposed vaccinees are limited because only six or seven AZD1222 recipients were SARS-CoV-2 seropositive at baseline.

The sequenced sample was peripheral blood, obtained 28 days after the second AZD1222 dose. The rearrangement combines TRBV5-1 with TRBJ1-3; the junction holds 7 bases that match TRBD1. The receptor comes from an adult who received the AZD1222 COVID-19 vaccine. The CDR3 protein: CASRDRQNTIYF. In nucleotide form, the sequence is TGCGCCAGCAGGGACAGGCAAAACACCATATATTTT.